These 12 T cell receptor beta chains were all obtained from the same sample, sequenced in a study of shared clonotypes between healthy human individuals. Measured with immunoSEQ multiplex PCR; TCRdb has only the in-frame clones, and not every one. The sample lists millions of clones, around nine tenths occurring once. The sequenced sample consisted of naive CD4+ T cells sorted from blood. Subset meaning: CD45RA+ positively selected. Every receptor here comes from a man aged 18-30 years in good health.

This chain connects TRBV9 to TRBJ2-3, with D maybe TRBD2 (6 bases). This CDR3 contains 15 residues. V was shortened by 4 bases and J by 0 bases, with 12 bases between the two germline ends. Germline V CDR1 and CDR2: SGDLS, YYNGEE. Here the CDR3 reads CASSIGGVSTDTQYF. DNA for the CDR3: TGTGCCAGCAGCATCGGCGGGGTTAGCACAGATACGCAGTATTTT.

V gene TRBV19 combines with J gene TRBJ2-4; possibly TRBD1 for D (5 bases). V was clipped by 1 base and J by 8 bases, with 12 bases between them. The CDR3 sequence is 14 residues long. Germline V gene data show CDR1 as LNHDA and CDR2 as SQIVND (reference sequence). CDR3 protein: CASSIADQGHIQYF. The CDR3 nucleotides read TGTGCCAGTAGTATAGCGGATCAGGGTCACATTCAGTACTTC.

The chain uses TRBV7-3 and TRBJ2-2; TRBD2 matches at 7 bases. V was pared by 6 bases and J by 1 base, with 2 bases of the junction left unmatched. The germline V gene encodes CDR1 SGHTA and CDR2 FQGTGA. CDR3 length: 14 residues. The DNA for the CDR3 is TGTGCCAGCAGAAGCGGGGAGAACACCGGGGAGCTGTTTTTT. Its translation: CASRSGENTGELFF.

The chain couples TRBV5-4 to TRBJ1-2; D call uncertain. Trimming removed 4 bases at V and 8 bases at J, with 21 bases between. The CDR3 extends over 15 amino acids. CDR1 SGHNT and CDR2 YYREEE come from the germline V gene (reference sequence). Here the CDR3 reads CASSLYRTSAKGYTF. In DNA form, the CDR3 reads TGTGCCAGCAGCCTGTACAGAACCTCCGCGAAGGGCTACACCTTC.

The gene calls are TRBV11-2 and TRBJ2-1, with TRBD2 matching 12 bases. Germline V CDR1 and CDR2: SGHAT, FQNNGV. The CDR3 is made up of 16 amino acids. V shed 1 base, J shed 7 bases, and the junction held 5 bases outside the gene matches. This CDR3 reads CASSLGLAGAGNEQFF. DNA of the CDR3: TGTGCCAGCAGCTTAGGACTAGCGGGAGCGGGGAATGAGCAGTTCTTC.

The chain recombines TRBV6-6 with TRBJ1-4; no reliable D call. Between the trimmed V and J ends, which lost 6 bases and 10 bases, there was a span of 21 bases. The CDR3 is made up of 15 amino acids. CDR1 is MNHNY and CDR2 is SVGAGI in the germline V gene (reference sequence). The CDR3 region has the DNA TGTGCCAGCAGCCCTGAGAGAATGCCTTTTGGAAAACTGTTTTTT. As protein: CASSPERMPFGKLFF.

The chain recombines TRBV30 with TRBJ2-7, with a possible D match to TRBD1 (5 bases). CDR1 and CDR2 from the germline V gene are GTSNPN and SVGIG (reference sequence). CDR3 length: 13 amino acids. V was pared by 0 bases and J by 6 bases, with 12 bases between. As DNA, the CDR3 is TGTGCCTGGAGTGTACAAGGGGCCGGCGAGCAGTACTTC. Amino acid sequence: CAWSVQGAGEQYF.

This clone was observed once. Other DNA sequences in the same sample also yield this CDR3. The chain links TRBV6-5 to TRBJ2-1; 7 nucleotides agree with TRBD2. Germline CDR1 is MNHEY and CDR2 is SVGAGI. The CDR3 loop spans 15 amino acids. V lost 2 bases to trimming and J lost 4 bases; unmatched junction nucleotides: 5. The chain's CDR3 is CASSYGLAVYNEQFF. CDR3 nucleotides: TGTGCCAGCAGTTACGGCCTAGCGGTATACAATGAGCAGTTCTTC.

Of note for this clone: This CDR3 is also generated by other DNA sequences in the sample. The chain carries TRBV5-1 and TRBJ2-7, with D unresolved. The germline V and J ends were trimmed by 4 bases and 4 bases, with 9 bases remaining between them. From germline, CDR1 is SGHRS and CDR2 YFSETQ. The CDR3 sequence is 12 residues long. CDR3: CASSLDAYEQYF. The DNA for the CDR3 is TGCGCCAGCAGCCTTGATGCTTACGAGCAGTACTTC. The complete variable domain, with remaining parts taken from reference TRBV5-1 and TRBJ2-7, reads KAGVTQTPRYLIKTRGQQVTLSCSPISGHRSVSWYQQTPGQGLQFLFEYFSETQRNKGNFPGRFSGRQFSNSRSEMNVSTLELGDSALYLCASSLDAYEQYFGPGTRLTVT.

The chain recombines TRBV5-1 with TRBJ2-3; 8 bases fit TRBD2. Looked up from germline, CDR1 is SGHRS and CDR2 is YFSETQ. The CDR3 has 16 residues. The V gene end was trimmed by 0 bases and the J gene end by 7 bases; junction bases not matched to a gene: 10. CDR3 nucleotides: TGCGCCAGCAGCTTGGGAAGCGGGAGTTCTAGGAATACGCAGTATTTT. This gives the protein CASSLGSGSSRNTQYF.

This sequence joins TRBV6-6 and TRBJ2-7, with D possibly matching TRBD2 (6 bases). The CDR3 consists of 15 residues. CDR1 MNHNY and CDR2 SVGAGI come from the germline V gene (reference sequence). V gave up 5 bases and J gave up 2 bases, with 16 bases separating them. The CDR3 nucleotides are TGTGCCAGCAGTCCCTTCGCGGGACCCACCTACGAGCAGTACTTC. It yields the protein CASSPFAGPTYEQYF.

The CDR3 DNA reads TGTGCCAGCAGCTTCGGGACCTCTGCAACTAATGAAAAACTGTTTTTT. This encodes CASSFGTSATNEKLFF. The chain carries TRBV11-2 and TRBJ1-4; perhaps TRBD1 as D (5 bases). Germline CDR1 and CDR2: SGHAT and FQNNGV. V was shortened by 3 bases and J by 0 bases, with 11 bases between the two germline ends. CDR3 length: 16 residues.